This T cell receptor (beta chain) stems from a study of CD8+ T cells in alopecia areata. Study information: Using the percentage of affected scalp area, treated patients' severity was scored.

cDNA prepared by RNA extraction and subsequent reverse transcription served as the template for sequencing. Assay: immunoSEQ multiplex PCR; the TCRdb copy retains only in-frame clones and omits some. The sample carries fewer than 200,000 clones, about 61% recorded once. In the case of this clone: Its antigen is not identified.

Notes on the study in general: Affected lesional scalp, above all in alopecia totalis/universalis, was more clonal than normal scalp. Many of the expanded lesional clones endured in scalp and blood while on tofacitinib.

Treatment defined: oral pan-JAK inhibitor, 5-10 mg twice daily. Sequenced here: CD4+ T cells sorted from blood, sampled at roughly week 58, from a patient treated with tofacitinib. This clonotype was obtained from a human donor with alopecia areata.

The CDR3 protein is CATSRDRGNSPLHF. The CDR3 DNA is TGTGCCACCAGCAGAGATAGGGGGAATTCACCCCTCCACTTT. The chain employs TRBV15 and TRBJ1-6, with TRBD1 as a possible D gene (6 bases). The CDR3 runs 14 residues. Germline CDR1 LNHNV, CDR2 YYDKDF (reference sequence). The V gene lost 0 bases and the J gene lost 7 bases, with 7 bases spanning the gap. Complete variable domain (other parts from reference TRBV15 and TRBJ1-6): DAMVIQNPRYQVTQFGKPVTLSCSQTLNHNVMYWYQQKSSQAPKLLFHYYDKDFNNEADTPDNFQSRRPNTSFCFLDIRSPGLGDTAMYLCATSRDRGNSPLHFGNGTRLTVT.